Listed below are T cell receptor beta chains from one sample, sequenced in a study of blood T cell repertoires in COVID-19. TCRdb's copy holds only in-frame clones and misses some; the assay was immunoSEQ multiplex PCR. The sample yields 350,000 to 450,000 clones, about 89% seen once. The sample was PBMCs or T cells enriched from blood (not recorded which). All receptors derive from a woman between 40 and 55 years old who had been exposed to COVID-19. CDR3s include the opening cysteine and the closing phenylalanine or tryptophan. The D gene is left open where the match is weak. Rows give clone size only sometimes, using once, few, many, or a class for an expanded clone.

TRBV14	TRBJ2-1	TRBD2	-	TGTGCCAGCAGCCAAGTAGCGGGAGGGCCAGGGGAGCAGTTCTTC	CASSQVAGGPGEQFF
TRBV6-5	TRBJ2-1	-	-	TGTGCCAGCATGACGACAGGCTTCGAGCAGTTCTTC	CASMTTGFEQFF
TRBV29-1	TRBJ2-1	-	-	TGCAGCGTTGAGTTTATGAGGGATGAGCAGTTCTTC	CSVEFMRDEQFF
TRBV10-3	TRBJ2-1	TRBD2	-	TGTGCCATCAGTGATATAGGCGGGGGAGGAGACAATGAGCAGTTCTTC	CAISDIGGGGDNEQFF
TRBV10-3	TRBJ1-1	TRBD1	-	TGTGCCATCAGCGGACAGGGGGGGACCACTGAAGCTTTCTTT	CAISGQGGTTEAFF
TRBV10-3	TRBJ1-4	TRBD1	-	TGTGCCATCAGTGACCCTGAGGGGGGACAGGATCCTCGGGAGATTGAAAAACTGTTTTTT	CAISDPEGGQDPREIEKLFF
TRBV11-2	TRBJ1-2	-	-	TGTGCCAGCAGCTTAGGCTGGGGGGACAACTATGGCTACACCTTC	CASSLGWGDNYGYTF
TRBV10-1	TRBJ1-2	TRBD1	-	TGCGCCAGCAGTGAGAAGACTGGACAGGCCTCCGGCTACACCTTC	CASSEKTGQASGYTF
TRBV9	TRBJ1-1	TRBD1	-	TGTGCCAGCAGCGTTCGGGACAGGGACACTGAAGCTTTCTTT	CASSVRDRDTEAFF
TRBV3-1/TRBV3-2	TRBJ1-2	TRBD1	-	TGTGCCAGCAGCCAAGACGGGCAGGGGGGTAACTATGGCTACACCTTC	CASSQDGQGGNYGYTF
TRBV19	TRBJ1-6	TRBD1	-	TGTGCCAGTACCTCGGGACAGGGGGGAATTTCACCCCTCCACTTT	CASTSGQGGISPLHF
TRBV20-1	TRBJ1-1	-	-	TGCAGTGCTTCTGACAGGACGGAAGCTTTCTTT	CSASDRTEAFF
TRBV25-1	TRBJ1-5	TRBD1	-	TGTGCCAGCAGTGAATATGGGGGGACAGGGACCCAGCCCCAGCATTTT	CASSEYGGTGTQPQHF
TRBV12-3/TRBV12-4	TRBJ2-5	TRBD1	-	TGTGCCAGCAGCTGGGACAGGGGGGAGACCCAGTACTTC	CASSWDRGETQYF
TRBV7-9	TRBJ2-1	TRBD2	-	TGTGCCAGCAGCTTAGGAGCGGGAGCGGGCAATGAGCAGTTCTTC	CASSLGAGAGNEQFF
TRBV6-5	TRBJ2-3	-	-	TGTGCCAGCAGTACATCGGACAACACAGATACGCAGTATTTT	CASSTSDNTDTQYF
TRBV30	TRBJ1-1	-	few	TGTGCCTGGAGGGAGACAGGTTCGAACACTGAAGCTTTCTTT	CAWRETGSNTEAFF